The next 30 T cell receptor beta chains were all read from a single sample in a study of vaccination and CD4 T cells after COVID-19. The Oncomine TCR Beta short-read assay generated sequence data from the DNA of cultured CD4+ T cells. DNA came from CD4+ T cells after culture. One entry per CDR3 protein results from TCRdb running MiXCR on the PCR reads. The sample shows roughly 10,000 distinct CDR3 sequences, around a third of them seen only once. Described treatment: roughly 10-day PBMC culture with coronavirus spike peptide pools or control peptides (ViraFEST assay). It was before the COVID-19 pandemic (2011-2018) that the unexposed donor's CD4+ T cells were collected. Their target antigens are unknown. Sequenced sample: CD4+ T cells from blood, cultured in vitro. The receptors were sampled from a human donor in good health.

Only a few counts were recorded for this clonotype. The chain carries TRBV19 and TRBJ1-1; D is uncertain. CDR1 is LNHDA and CDR2 is SQIVND in the germline V gene (reference sequence). The CDR3 is 13 amino acids. Trimming shortened V by 2 bases and J by 0 bases, and 4 bases separated the two germline ends. CDR3 loop: CASSIKVNTEAFF. DNA of the CDR3: TGTGCCAGTAGTATAAAGGTGAACACTGAAGCTTTCTTT.

The CDR3 loop reads CASSETGARYNEQFF. The CDR3, as DNA: TGTGCCAGCAGTGAAACAGGGGCGCGCTACAATGAGCAGTTCTTC. The chain recombines TRBV6-1 with TRBJ2-1; 7 bases are a match to TRBD1. Germline CDR1 and CDR2: MNHNS and SASEGT. V lost 2 bases and J lost 3; bases outside the gene matches: 4. The length of the CDR3 is 15 residues.

The chain links TRBV7-6 to TRBJ2-1; D remains ambiguous. The V and J ends lost 1 base and 5 bases respectively, with 6 bases between them. CDR1 and CDR2 from the germline V gene are SGHVS and FNYEAQ. The CDR3 sequence is 13 residues long. CDR3 bases: TGTGCCAGCAGCTTAGACCAAAACAATGAGCAGTTCTTC. It codes for CASSLDQNNEQFF. The variable domain in full, completed from reference TRBV7-6 and TRBJ2-1, reads GAGVSQSPRYKVTKRGQDVALRCDPISGHVSLYWYRQALGQGPEFLTYFNYEAQQDKSGLPNDRFSAERPEGSISTLTIQRTEQRDSAMYRCASSLDQNNEQFFGPGTRLTVL.

The gene calls are TRBV20-1 and TRBJ2-7, with D maybe TRBD1 (5 bases). The CDR3 totals 14 residues. Germline CDR1 reads DFQATT; CDR2 reads SNEGSKA (reference sequence). V gave up 0 bases and J gave up 5 bases, with 14 bases separating them. Written as DNA, the CDR3 is TGCAGTGCTAGAGATCTCCGCAGGGTAGACGAGCAGTACTTC. Translation gives CSARDLRRVDEQYF.

This clonotype was recorded a few times. The V gene is TRBV11-1, the J gene TRBJ2-1; TRBD1 aligns across 9 bases. This CDR3 region has 15 residues. Germline trimming cut 6 bases from V and 5 bases from J; bases unmatched to any gene: 8. In germline, CDR1 is SGHAT, CDR2 FQDESV (reference sequence). CDR3 nucleotide sequence: TGTGCCAGCAGTTCTCCGGGACAGGGTAACAATGAGCAGTTCTTC. Translated, it gives CASSSPGQGNNEQFF. The full variable domain, completed using reference TRBV11-1 and TRBJ2-1, is EAEVAQSPRYKITEKSQAVAFWCDPISGHATLYWYRQILGQGPELLVQFQDESVVDDSQLPKDRFSAERLKGVDSTLKIQPAELGDSAMYLCASSSPGQGNNEQFFGPGTRLTVL.

This clonotype was seen more than once but under ten times. The V call is TRBV19, the J call TRBJ2-7; TRBD1 aligns across 8 bases. Looked up from germline, CDR1 is LNHDA and CDR2 is SQIVND (reference sequence). V lost 4 bases, J lost 3 bases, and 5 bases stayed unmatched. The CDR3 has 14 residues. The CDR3 nucleotides read TGTGCCAGTAGTAGGGGGACAGGTTTCTACGAGCAGTACTTC. This codes for CASSRGTGFYEQYF.

The J gene is TRBJ2-7, the V gene TRBV30; 9 bases fit TRBD1. This CDR3 has 14 residues. Germline CDR1 reads GTSNPN; CDR2 reads SVGIG (reference sequence). V lost 0 bases, J lost 10 bases, and 10 bases stayed unmatched. The CDR3 sequence is CAWSVYGTGWGQYF. The CDR3, as DNA: TGTGCCTGGAGTGTATATGGGACAGGGTGGGGACAGTACTTC.

This clonotype was seen only a few times. The V and J genes are TRBV9 and TRBJ1-2; perhaps TRBD1 as D (5 bases). V lost 1 base to trimming and J lost 6 bases, with 7 bases between them. CDR3 size: 12 residues. From germline, CDR1 is SGDLS and CDR2 YYNGEE. CDR3 in DNA: TGTGCCAGCAGCGTATCACAGGATGGCTACACCTTC. This sequence encodes CASSVSQDGYTF.

This clonotype was seen a few times. The chain joins TRBV20-1 to TRBJ1-4, with D unresolved. CDR1 and CDR2 (germline): DFQATT, SNEGSKA (reference sequence). This CDR3 contains 15 residues. V lost 0 bases and J lost 3, with 11 bases in between. CDR3 DNA sequence: TGCAGTGCTAGAGAAATGGGCGCCGCTAATGAAAAACTGTTTTTT. Translated, it gives CSAREMGAANEKLFF.

This clonotype was observed a few times. Mismatch with germline at one junction end may stem from a read error. The chain employs TRBV20-1 and TRBJ2-1; the D gene is possibly TRBD2 (7 bases). Per the germline V gene, CDR1 is DFQATT and CDR2 is SNEGSKA (reference sequence). CDR3 length equals 14 residues. CDR3 sequence reads: CSARGGVPYNEQFF. The CDR3 DNA reads as TGCAGTGCCAGAGGGGGGGTACCCTACAATGAGCAGTTCTTC.

This clonotype occurred a few times. The chain is built from TRBV5-4 and TRBJ2-3; 9 bases align to TRBD2. In germline, CDR1 is SGHNT, CDR2 YYREEE (reference sequence). The CDR3 length is 15 residues. Losses at the gene ends were 4 bases for V and 8 bases for J; bases not matched to a gene: 11. The DNA for the CDR3 is TGTGCCAGCAGCCCGGGACTAGCTCCCCGAGGTACGCAGTATTTT. Encoded protein: CASSPGLAPRGTQYF.

This chain joins TRBV7-2 and TRBJ2-3; D not certain. V was cut by 3 bases and J by 5 bases, with 12 bases left in between. The CDR3 totals 14 residues. Germline values: CDR1 SGHTA, CDR2 FQGNSA. The CDR3 spells CASSFRMRGDTQYF. CDR3 coding DNA: TGTGCCAGCAGCTTCCGAATGAGAGGAGATACGCAGTATTTT.

In its sample, this clonotype is medium-sized. This chain joins TRBV27 and TRBJ1-6, with D maybe TRBD1 (5 bases). Deletions cut 5 bases from V and 7 bases from J, with 24 bases between. The germline V gene has CDR1 MNHEY and CDR2 SMNVEV (reference sequence). This CDR3 spans 18 amino acids. In DNA, the CDR3 is TGTGCCAGCAGTCTAGCATACCGGGACTCAAAGGGGAATTCACCCCTCCACTTT. As protein: CASSLAYRDSKGNSPLHF.

This clonotype was observed a handful of times. The V gene is TRBV4-3, the J gene TRBJ2-2; perhaps TRBD2 as D (6 bases). This CDR3 region has 14 residues. Germline V gene sequence: CDR1 LGHNA, CDR2 YSLEER. Trimming shortened V by 3 bases and J by 6 bases, and 11 bases separated the two germline ends. The CDR3 bases are TGCGCCAGCAGCCACCCTAGCGTCCCCGGGGAGCTGTTTTTT. It translates to CASSHPSVPGELFF.

The chain is built from TRBV20-1 and TRBJ2-5, with D hard to call. The CDR3 consists of 11 residues. Between the trimmed V and J ends, which lost 5 bases and 5 bases, there was a span of 9 bases. Per germline, CDR1 DFQATT and CDR2 SNEGSKA (reference sequence). The CDR3 DNA is TGCAGTGCTTACCTCAGGGAGACCCAGTACTTC. Its protein is CSAYLRETQYF.

The chain carries TRBV7-3 and TRBJ2-2, with TRBD1 matching over 7 bases. CDR3 length: 13 amino acids. Trimming at V came to 5 bases and at J to 7 bases, leaving 4 bases not matched to a gene. Germline V gives CDR1 SGHTA, CDR2 FQGTGA. CDR3 DNA sequence: TGTGCCAGCAGCCAGAGGGGGCTCGGGGAGCTGTTTTTT. Residues: CASSQRGLGELFF.

The V call is TRBV28, the J call TRBJ1-1; 8 bases match TRBD1. Germline V CDR1 and CDR2: MDHEN, SYDVKM. This CDR3 is built from 17 residues. J lost 0 bases, V lost 2 bases, and 8 bases had no gene match. The DNA of the CDR3 is TGTGCCAGCAGTTTACACGGACAGGGCATATTGAACACTGAAGCTTTCTTT. Its protein is CASSLHGQGILNTEAFF.

This chain uses TRBV30 with TRBJ1-5, with 7 bases that match TRBD1. V lost 4 bases and J lost 4; bases outside the gene matches: 1. From germline, CDR1 is GTSNPN and CDR2 SVGIG (reference sequence). CDR3 length: 12 amino acids. The CDR3 loop reads CAWNRGNQPQHF. The CDR3 DNA sequence: TGTGCCTGGAACAGGGGAAATCAGCCCCAGCATTTT.

The CDR3 spells CASSYSGWRDWYF. The CDR3 DNA sequence: TGTGCCAGCAGTTACTCGGGCTGGAGGGATTGGTACTTC. The chain carries TRBV6-5 and TRBJ2-7; D might be TRBD2 (6 bases). The CDR3 spans 13 residues. V shed 0 bases and J shed 12 bases, with 15 bases lying between them. Germline CDR1 is MNHEY and CDR2 is SVGAGI.

The chain uses TRBV10-3 and TRBJ2-3; 9 nucleotides match TRBD1. The V gene's germline CDR1 is ENHRY and CDR2 SYGVKD. With V trimmed by 3 bases and J by 3 bases, 1 base remained unmatched. The CDR3 has 14 amino acids. In nucleotides, the CDR3 is TGTGCCATCAGTGACGACAGGGGGACAGATACGCAGTATTTT. Encoded protein: CAISDDRGTDTQYF.

J is TRBJ2-1 and V is TRBV4-3; 12 positions match TRBD2. The CDR3 has 16 residues. V lost 1 base, J lost 5 bases, and 3 bases stayed unmatched. Germline CDR1 reads LGHNA; CDR2 reads YSLEER. The CDR3 is CASSQGTSGNHNEQFF. CDR3 DNA sequence: TGCGCCAGCAGCCAAGGGACTAGCGGGAACCACAATGAGCAGTTCTTC.

The chain has TRBV24-1 and TRBJ2-5; 9 bases are shared with TRBD2. CDR1 KGHDR and CDR2 SFDVKD come from the germline V gene. V lost 2 bases to trimming and J lost 5 bases; unmatched junction nucleotides: 8. The CDR3 has 16 residues. CDR3: CATSDSGGRAVETQYF. CDR3 DNA sequence: TGTGCCACCAGTGATTCGGGCGGGAGGGCCGTTGAGACCCAGTACTTC.

This rearrangement joins TRBV28 to TRBJ2-5; D is undetermined. The germline V gene has CDR1 MDHEN and CDR2 SYDVKM. The CDR3 is 15 residues long. Between the trimmed V and J ends, which lost 3 bases and 1 base, there was a span of 12 bases. Here the CDR3 reads CASSLSGSGQETQYF. The CDR3 DNA is TGTGCCAGCAGTTTGTCAGGTTCGGGCCAAGAGACCCAGTACTTC. Based on the CDR3 plus reference TRBV28 and TRBJ2-5, the full variable domain is DVKVTQSSRYLVKRTGEKVFLECVQDMDHENMFWYRQDPGLGLRLIYFSYDVKMKEKGDIPEGYSVSREKKERFSLILESASTNQTSMYLCASSLSGSGQETQYFGPGTRLLVL.

This rearrangement joins TRBV11-3 to TRBJ1-1; D is perhaps TRBD1 (5 bases). Germline V gene sequence: CDR1 SGHNT, CDR2 YENEEA. CDR3 length: 16 amino acids. Trimming took 5 bases from V and 5 from J, leaving 21 bases between them. The CDR3 nucleotides are TGTGCCAGCAGCGGAAAATATAGGGGTAGCCCAACTGAAGCTTTCTTT. It yields the protein CASSGKYRGSPTEAFF.

In this sample, this clonotype turned up a few times. J is TRBJ2-3 and V is TRBV5-4; possibly TRBD2 for D (5 bases). Trimming cost V 6 bases and J 2 bases, with 16 bases left between them. The CDR3 sequence is 15 residues long. Germline V lookup: CDR1 SGHNT, CDR2 YYREEE (reference sequence). The CDR3 bases are TGTGCCAGCAAGGGCGGACTTCCCTTCACAGATACGCAGTATTTT. It encodes CASKGGLPFTDTQYF.

V is TRBV6-2 or TRBV6-3 and J is TRBJ2-2; maybe TRBD2 (5 bases). CDR3 length: 14 amino acids. CDR1 MNHEY and CDR2 SVGEGT come from the germline V gene. V was trimmed by 8 bases and J by 3 bases, leaving 13 bases between them. DNA of the CDR3: TGTGCCAGCCGGACCGGCGGGTACACCGGGGAGCTGTTTTTT. Protein sequence: CASRTGGYTGELFF.

This clonotype was detected only once. This chain links TRBV7-9 with TRBJ2-1; D possibly corresponds to TRBD2 (6 bases). Trimming shortened V by 5 bases and J by 6 bases, and 17 bases separated the two germline ends. In germline, CDR1 is SEHNR, CDR2 FQNEAQ (reference sequence). The CDR3 totals 15 residues. The CDR3 nucleotides read TGTGCCAGCAGCGCATTTGGGGGGAGTGGCAATGAGCAGTTCTTC. Protein product: CASSAFGGSGNEQFF.

This clonotype turned up a few times. The chain recombines TRBV2 with TRBJ2-7; TRBD1 is a possible D gene (6 bases). V was pared by 5 bases and J by 4 bases, with 15 bases between. Germline V gene data show CDR1 as SNHLY and CDR2 as FYNNEI. This CDR3 has 14 residues. The CDR3: CASSTTGTPYEQYF. Written as DNA, the CDR3 is TGTGCCAGCAGTACTACCGGGACACCGTACGAGCAGTACTTC.

The chain uses TRBV4-2 and TRBJ2-7, with D unresolved. This CDR3 contains 12 residues. Trimming shortened V by 1 base and J by 2 bases, and 3 bases separated the two germline ends. Per the germline V gene, CDR1 is LGHNA and CDR2 is YNFKEQ. The CDR3 DNA is TGTGCCAGCAGCCAAGGGGCCTACGAGCAGTACTTC. Amino acids: CASSQGAYEQYF.

The V and J genes are TRBV20-1 and TRBJ2-1; 7 bases align to TRBD1. Per germline, CDR1 DFQATT and CDR2 SNEGSKA (reference sequence). V trimming: 3 bases; J trimming: 3 bases; junction bases outside the gene matches: 2. The CDR3 covers 13 residues. CDR3 residues: CSARGTVYNEQFF. CDR3 coding DNA: TGCAGTGCTAGGGGGACAGTCTACAATGAGCAGTTCTTC.